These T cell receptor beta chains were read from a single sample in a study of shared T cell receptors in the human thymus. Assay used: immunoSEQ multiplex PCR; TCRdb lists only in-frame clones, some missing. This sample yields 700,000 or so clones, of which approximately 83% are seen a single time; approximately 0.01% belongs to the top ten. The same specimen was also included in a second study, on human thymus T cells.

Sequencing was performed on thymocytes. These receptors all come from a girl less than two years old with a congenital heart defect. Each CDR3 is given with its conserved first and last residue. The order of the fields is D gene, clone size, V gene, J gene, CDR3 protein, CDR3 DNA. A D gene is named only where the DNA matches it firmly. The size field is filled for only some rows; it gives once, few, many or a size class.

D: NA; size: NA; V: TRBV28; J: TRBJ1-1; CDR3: CASSLNRRGRIEAFF; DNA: TGTGCCAGCAGTTTAAATCGGAGGGGAAGAATTGAAGCTTTCTTT
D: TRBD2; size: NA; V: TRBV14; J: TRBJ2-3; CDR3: CASSQERRGGIDTQYF; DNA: TGTGCCAGCAGCCAAGAAAGGCGGGGGGGTATAGATACGCAGTATTTT
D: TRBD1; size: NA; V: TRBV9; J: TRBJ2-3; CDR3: CASSVTDRETCTDTQYF; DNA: TGTGCCAGCAGCGTAACAGACAGGGAAACCTGCACAGATACGCAGTATTTT
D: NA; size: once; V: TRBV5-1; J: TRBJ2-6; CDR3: CASRLGSGANVLTF; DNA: TGCGCCAGCAGGCTAGGATCTGGGGCCAACGTCCTGACTTTC
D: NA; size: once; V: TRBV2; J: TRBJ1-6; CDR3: CASTGQKSLPLHF; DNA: TGTGCCAGCACGGGACAAAAAAGCCTTCCCCTCCACTTT
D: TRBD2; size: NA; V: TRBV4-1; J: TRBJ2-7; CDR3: CASSQPGLAGGDEQYF; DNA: TGCGCCAGCAGCCAACCGGGACTAGCGGGGGGGGACGAGCAGTACTTC
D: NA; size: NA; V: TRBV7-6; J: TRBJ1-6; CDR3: CASSQTPLGGTLHF; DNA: TGTGCCAGCAGCCAAACTCCGCTGGGGGGGACCCTCCACTTT
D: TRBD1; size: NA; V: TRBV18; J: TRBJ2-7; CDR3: CASSPITGTGHTYEQYF; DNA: TGTGCCAGCTCACCCATAACCGGGACAGGGCACACCTACGAGCAGTACTTC
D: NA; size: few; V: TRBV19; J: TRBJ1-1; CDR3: CASSTSGHLTEAFF; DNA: TGTGCCAGTAGTACTTCGGGACACCTCACTGAAGCTTTCTTT
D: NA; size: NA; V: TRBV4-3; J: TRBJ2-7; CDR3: CASSQILQSYEQYF; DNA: TGCGCCAGCAGCCAAATTTTACAATCCTACGAGCAGTACTTC
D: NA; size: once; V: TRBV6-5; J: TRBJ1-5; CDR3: CASSYPEGPQHF; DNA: TGTGCCAGCAGTTACCCCGAGGGGCCCCAGCATTTT
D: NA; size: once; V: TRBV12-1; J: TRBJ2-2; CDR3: CASSFVLAGSSPNTGELFF; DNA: TGTGCCAGCAGCTTTGTACTAGCGGGGTCGTCTCCGAACACCGGGGAGCTGTTTTTT
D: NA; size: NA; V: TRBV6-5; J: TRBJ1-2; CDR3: CASRDRGSLGYTF; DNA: TGTGCCAGCAGGGACCGGGGATCCCTTGGCTACACCTTC
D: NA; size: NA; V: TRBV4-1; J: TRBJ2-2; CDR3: CASSQDVNTGELFF; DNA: TGCGCCAGCAGCCAAGACGTGAACACCGGGGAGCTGTTTTTT
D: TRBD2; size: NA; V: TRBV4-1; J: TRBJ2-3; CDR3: CASSQRGTSGGWSSTDTQYF; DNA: TGCGCCAGCAGCCAACGCGGGACTAGCGGGGGATGGTCTAGCACAGATACGCAGTATTTT
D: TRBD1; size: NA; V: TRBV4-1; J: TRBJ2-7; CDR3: CASSRLRDRSYEQYF; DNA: TGCGCCAGCAGCCGACTGAGGGACAGGAGCTACGAGCAGTACTTC
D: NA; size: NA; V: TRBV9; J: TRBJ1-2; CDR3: CASSGRTESTF; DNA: TGTGCCAGCAGCGGGAGGACCGAGTCAACCTTC
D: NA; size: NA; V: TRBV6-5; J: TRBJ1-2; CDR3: CASSPTGLYGYTF; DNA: TGTGCCAGCAGTCCGACAGGTCTCTATGGCTACACCTTC
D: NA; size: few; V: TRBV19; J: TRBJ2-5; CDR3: CASSIDEETQYF; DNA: TGTGCCAGTAGTATAGACGAAGAGACCCAGTACTTC
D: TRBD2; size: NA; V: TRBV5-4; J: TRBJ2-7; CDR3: CASSSGQRGEYYEQYF; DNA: TGTGCCAGCAGCAGTGGCCAGCGGGGGGAATACTACGAGCAGTACTTC
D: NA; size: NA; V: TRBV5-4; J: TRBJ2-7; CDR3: CASSPGGLSTEQYF; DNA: TGTGCCAGCAGCCCCGGGGGGCTTTCGACCGAGCAGTACTTC
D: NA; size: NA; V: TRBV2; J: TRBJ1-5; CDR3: CASTVRSSRDQPQHF; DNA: TGTGCCAGCACCGTGCGGTCATCCCGGGATCAGCCCCAGCATTTT
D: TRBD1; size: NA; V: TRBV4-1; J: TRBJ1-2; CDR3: CASSQCRGTPGTGTPTPHGYTF; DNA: TGCGCCAGCAGCCAATGTCGGGGGACGCCCGGGACAGGGACTCCCACCCCACATGGCTACACCTTC
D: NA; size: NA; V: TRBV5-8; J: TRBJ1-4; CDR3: CASSLGIRRANEKLFF; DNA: TGTGCCAGCAGCTTGGGAATACGGAGGGCTAATGAAAAACTGTTTTTT
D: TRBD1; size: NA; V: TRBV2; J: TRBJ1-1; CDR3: CAKTGEGFTEAFF; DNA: TGTGCCAAAACAGGGGAAGGTTTCACTGAAGCTTTCTTT
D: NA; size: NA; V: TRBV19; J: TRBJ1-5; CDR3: CASRLTDSRQPQHF; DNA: TGTGCCAGTAGACTCACGGACAGTCGACAGCCCCAGCATTTT
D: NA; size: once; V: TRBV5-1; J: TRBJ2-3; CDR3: CASRRTVADTQYF; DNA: TGCGCCAGCAGGCGGACAGTAGCAGATACGCAGTATTTT
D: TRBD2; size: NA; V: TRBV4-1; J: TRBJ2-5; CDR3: CASSQEVLARGGQETQYF; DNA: TGCGCCAGCAGCCAAGAGGTACTAGCTCGGGGAGGGCAAGAGACCCAGTACTTC
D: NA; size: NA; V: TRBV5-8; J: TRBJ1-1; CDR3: CASSLGARRGNTEAFF; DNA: TGTGCCAGCAGCCTCGGGGCGCGCAGGGGGAACACTGAAGCTTTCTTT
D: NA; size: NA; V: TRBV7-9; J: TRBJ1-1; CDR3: CASSLTSGLNTEAFF; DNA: TGTGCCAGCAGCTTAACAAGTGGGCTGAACACTGAAGCTTTCTTT
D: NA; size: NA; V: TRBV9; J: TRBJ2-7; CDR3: CASSVVWGGEQYF; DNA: TGTGCCAGCAGCGTAGTATGGGGCGGCGAGCAGTACTTC
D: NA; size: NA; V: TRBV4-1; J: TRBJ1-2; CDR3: CASSPANWTGDCGGYTF; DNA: TGCGCCAGCAGCCCGGCAAATTGGACGGGGGATTGTGGGGGCTACACCTTC
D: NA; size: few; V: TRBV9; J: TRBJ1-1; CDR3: CASSTSRDSGGTEAFF; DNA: TGTGCCAGCAGCACCTCCCGGGACTCCGGCGGGACTGAAGCTTTCTTT
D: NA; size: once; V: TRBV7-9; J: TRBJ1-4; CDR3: CASSYPPELNATNEKLFF; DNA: TGTGCCAGCAGCTACCCCCCGGAGCTCAATGCAACTAATGAAAAACTGTTTTTT
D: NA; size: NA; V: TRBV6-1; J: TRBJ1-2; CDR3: CASTAQGSNDYGYTF; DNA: TGTGCCAGCACGGCGCAGGGGAGCAACGACTATGGCTACACCTTC
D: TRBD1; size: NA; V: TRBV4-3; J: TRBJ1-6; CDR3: CASRIRGASSYNSPLHF; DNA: TGCGCCAGCAGGATCAGGGGGGCTAGCTCCTATAATTCACCCCTCCACTTT
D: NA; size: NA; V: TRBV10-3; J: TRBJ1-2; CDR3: CAINRGSGSYGYTF; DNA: TGTGCCATCAATCGCGGCAGCGGGAGCTATGGCTACACCTTC
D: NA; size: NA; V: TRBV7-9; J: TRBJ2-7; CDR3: CASSLRRGEQYF; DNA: TGTGCCAGCAGCTTACGTCGGGGCGAGCAGTACTTC
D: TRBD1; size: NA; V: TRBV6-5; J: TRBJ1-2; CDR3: CASSYSRQGRYGYTF; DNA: TGTGCCAGCAGTTACTCCAGACAGGGGCGCTATGGCTACACCTTC
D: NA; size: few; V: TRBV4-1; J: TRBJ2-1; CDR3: CASSQVYPASGERYNEQFF; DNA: TGCGCCAGCAGCCAAGTCTACCCGGCTTCGGGAGAAAGGTACAATGAGCAGTTCTTC
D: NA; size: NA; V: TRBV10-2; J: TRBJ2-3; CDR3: CASSGAATDTQYF; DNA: TGCGCCAGCAGTGGGGCTGCGACAGATACGCAGTATTTT
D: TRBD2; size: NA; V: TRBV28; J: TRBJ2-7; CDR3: CASSSPTGLASNYEQYF; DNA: TGTGCCAGCAGTTCACCTACGGGACTAGCGAGTAACTACGAGCAGTACTTC
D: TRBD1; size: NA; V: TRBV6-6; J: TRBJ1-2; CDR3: CASRPGQGLYGYTF; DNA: TGTGCCAGCAGACCGGGACAGGGGCTCTATGGCTACACCTTC